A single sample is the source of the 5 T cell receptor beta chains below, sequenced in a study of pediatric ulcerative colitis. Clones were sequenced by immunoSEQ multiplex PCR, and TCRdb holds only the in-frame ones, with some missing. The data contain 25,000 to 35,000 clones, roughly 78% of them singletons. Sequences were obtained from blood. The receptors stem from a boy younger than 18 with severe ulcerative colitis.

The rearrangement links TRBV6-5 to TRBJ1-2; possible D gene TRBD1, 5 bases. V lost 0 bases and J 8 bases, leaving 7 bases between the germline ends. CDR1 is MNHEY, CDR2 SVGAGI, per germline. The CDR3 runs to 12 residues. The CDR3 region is CASSYSGEGYTF. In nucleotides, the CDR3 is TGTGCCAGCAGTTACTCAGGGGAAGGCTACACCTTC.

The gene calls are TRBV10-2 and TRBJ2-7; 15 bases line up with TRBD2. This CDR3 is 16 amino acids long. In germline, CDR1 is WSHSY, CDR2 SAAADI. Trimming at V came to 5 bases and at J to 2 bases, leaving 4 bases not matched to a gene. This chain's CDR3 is CASSPGTSGGPYEQYF. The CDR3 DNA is TGCGCCAGCAGTCCCGGGACTAGCGGGGGGCCCTACGAGCAGTACTTC.

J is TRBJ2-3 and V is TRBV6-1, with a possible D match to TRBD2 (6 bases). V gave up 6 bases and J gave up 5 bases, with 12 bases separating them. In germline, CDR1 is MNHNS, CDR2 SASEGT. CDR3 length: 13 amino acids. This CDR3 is CASRDRGGDTQYF. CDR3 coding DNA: TGTGCCAGCAGGGATAGGGGAGGAGATACGCAGTATTTT.

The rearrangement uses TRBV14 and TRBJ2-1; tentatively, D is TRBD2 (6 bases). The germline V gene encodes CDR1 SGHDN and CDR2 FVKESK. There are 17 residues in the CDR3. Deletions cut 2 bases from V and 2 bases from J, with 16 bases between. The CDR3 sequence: CASSQTTLRGPYNEQFF. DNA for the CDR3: TGTGCCAGCAGCCAAACTACACTGCGGGGCCCCTACAATGAGCAGTTCTTC.

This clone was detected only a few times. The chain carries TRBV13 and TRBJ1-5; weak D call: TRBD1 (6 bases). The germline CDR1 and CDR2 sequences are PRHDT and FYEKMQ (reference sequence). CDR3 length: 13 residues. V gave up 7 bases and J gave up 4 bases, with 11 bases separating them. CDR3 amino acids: CASTGQFNQPQHF. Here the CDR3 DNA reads TGTGCCAGCACCGGACAGTTTAATCAGCCCCAGCATTTT.